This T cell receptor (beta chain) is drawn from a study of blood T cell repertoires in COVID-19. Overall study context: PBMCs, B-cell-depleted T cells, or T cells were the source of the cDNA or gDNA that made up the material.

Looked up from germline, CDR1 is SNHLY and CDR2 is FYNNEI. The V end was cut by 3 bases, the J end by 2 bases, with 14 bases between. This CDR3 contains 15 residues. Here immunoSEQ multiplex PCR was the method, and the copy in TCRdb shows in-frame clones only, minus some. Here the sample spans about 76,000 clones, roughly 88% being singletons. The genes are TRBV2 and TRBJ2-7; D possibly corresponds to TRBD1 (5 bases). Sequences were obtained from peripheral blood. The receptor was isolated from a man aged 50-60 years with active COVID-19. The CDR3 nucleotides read TGTGCCAGCAGTGATAGGGCAGGGTGGACCTACGAGCAGTACTTC. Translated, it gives CASSDRAGWTYEQYF.